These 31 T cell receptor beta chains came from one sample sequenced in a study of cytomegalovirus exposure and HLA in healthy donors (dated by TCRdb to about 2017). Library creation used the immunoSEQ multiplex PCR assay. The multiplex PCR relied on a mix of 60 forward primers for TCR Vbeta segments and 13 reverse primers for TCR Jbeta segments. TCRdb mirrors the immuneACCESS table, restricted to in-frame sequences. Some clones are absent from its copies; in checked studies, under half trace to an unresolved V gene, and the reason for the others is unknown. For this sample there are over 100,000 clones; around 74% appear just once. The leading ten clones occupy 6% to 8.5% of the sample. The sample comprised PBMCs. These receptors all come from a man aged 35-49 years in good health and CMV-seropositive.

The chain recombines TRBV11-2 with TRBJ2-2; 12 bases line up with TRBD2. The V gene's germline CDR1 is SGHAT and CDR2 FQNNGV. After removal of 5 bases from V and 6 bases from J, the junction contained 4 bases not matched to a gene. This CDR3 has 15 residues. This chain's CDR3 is CASSPSGRGSGELFF. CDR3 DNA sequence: TGTGCCAGCAGCCCTAGCGGGAGGGGGTCCGGGGAGCTGTTTTTT.

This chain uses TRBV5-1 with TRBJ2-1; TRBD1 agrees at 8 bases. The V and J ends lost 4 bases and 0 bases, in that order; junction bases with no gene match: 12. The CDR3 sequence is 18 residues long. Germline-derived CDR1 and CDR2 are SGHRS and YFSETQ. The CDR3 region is CASSRAGGGQSSYNEQFF. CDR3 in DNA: TGCGCCAGCAGCAGGGCAGGGGGCGGTCAAAGCTCCTACAATGAGCAGTTCTTC.

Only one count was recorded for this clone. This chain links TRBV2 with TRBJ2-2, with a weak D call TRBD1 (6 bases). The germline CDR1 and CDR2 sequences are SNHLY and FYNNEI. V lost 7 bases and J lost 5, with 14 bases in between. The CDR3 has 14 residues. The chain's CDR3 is CASKGQLGTGELFF. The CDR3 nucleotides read TGTGCCAGCAAAGGACAGCTGGGTACCGGGGAGCTGTTTTTT.

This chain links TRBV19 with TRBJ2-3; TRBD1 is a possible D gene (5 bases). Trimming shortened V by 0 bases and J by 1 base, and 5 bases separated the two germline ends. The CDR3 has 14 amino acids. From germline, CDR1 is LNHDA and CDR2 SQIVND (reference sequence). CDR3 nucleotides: TGTGCCAGTAGTATAGAACAGGGCACAGATACGCAGTATTTT. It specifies CASSIEQGTDTQYF.

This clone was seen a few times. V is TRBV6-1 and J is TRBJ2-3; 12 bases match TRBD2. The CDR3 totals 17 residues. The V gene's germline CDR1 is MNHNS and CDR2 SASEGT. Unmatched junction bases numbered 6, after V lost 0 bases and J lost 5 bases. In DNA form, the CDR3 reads TGTGCCAGCAGTGAAGCTCCTAGCGGGGGGGCGAGAGATACGCAGTATTTT. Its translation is CASSEAPSGGARDTQYF.

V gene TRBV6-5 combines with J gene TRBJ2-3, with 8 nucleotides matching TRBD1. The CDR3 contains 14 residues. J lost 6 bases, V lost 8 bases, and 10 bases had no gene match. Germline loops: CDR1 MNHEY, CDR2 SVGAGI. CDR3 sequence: CASQTTGVEDTQYF. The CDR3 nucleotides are TGTGCCAGCCAGACGACAGGGGTGGAGGATACGCAGTATTTT.

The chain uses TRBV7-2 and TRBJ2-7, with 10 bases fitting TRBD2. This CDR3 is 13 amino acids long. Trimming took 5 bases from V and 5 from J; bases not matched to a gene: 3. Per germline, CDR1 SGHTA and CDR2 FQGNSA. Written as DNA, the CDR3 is TGTGCCAGCAGCCGGACTAGCGGCCACGAGCAGTACTTC. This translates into CASSRTSGHEQYF.

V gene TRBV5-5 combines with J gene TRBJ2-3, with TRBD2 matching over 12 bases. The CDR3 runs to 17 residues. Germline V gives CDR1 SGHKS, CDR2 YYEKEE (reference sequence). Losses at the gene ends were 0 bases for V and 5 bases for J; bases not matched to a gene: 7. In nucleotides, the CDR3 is TGTGCCAGCAGCTTGGCGGCTAGCGGGGGGGCTGGAGATACGCAGTATTTT. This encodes CASSLAASGGAGDTQYF.

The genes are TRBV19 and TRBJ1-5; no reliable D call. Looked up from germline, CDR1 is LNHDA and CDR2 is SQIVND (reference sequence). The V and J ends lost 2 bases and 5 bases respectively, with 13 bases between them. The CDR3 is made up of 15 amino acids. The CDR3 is CASSITTVEDQPQHF. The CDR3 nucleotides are TGTGCCAGTAGTATAACCACCGTGGAGGATCAGCCCCAGCATTTT.

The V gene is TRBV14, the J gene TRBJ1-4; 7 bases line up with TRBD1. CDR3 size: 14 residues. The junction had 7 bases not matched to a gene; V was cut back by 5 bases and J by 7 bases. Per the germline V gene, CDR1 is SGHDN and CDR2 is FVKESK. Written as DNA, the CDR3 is TGTGCCAGCAGCTCCGACAGGGTGGGTGAAAAACTGTTTTTT. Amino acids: CASSSDRVGEKLFF.

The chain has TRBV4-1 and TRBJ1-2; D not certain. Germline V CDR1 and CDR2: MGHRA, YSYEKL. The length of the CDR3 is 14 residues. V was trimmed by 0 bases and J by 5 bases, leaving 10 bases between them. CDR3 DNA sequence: TGCGCCAGCAGCCAAGATGAGACTTCTTATGGCTACACCTTC. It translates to CASSQDETSYGYTF.

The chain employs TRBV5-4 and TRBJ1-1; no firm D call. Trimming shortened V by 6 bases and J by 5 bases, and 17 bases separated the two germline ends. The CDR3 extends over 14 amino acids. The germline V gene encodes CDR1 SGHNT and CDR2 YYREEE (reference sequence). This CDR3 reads CASTREGVRTEAFF. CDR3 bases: TGTGCCAGCACCCGGGAGGGTGTAAGAACTGAAGCTTTCTTT.

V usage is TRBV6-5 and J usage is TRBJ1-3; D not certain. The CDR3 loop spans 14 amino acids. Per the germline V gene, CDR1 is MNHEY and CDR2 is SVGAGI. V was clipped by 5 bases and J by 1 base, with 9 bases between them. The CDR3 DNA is TGTGCCAGCAGTCTCGGGAAATCTGGAAACACCATATATTTT. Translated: CASSLGKSGNTIYF.

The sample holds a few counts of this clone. The CDR3 region is CASSSLGGGGSEQYF. CDR3 nucleotide sequence: TGTGCCAGCAGCTCCCTGGGGGGGGGAGGGAGCGAGCAGTACTTC. The chain is built from TRBV7-6 and TRBJ2-7, with TRBD2 matching over 7 bases. Germline-derived CDR1 and CDR2 are SGHVS and FNYEAQ. V was pared by 4 bases and J by 6 bases, with 12 bases of the junction left unmatched. The CDR3 runs 15 residues.

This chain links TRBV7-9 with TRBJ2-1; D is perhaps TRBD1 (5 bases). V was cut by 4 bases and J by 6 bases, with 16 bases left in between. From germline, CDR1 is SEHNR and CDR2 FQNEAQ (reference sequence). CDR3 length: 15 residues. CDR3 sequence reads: CASSSPGQVRNEQFF. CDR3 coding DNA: TGTGCCAGCAGCTCACCAGGGCAGGTACGCAATGAGCAGTTCTTC.

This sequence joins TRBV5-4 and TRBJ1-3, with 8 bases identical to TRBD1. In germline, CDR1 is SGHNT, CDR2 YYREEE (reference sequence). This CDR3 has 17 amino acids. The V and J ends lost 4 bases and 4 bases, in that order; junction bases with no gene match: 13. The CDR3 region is CASSPAGGGQEGNTIYF. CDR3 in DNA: TGTGCCAGCAGCCCCGCTGGGGGGGGACAGGAGGGAAACACCATATATTTT.

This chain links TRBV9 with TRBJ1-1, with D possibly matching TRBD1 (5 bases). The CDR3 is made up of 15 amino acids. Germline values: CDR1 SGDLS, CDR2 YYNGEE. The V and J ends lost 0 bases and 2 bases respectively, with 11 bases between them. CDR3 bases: TGTGCCAGCAGCGTAGGGGCGGACACTAACACTGAAGCTTTCTTT. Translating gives CASSVGADTNTEAFF.

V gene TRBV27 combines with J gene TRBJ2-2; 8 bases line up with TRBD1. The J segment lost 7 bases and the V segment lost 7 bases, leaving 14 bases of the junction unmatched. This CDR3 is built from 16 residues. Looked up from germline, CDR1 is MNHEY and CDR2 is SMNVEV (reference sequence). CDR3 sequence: CASTSRTGHGIGELFF. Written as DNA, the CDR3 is TGTGCCAGCACCTCTCGGACAGGGCACGGCATCGGGGAGCTGTTTTTT.

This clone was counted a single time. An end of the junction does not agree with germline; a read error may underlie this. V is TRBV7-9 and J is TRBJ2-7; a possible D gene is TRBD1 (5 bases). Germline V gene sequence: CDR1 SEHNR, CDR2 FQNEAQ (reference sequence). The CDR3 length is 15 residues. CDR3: CSSSLALGLTYEQYF. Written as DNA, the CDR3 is TGTTCCAGCAGCTTAGCTTTGGGGCTAACCTACGAGCAGTACTTC.

CDR3 region: CASSPALRIYETQYF. The CDR3 DNA is TGTGCCAGCTCACCCGCCTTGAGGATTTATGAGACCCAGTACTTC. The genes are TRBV18 and TRBJ2-5; no definite D call. This CDR3 spans 15 amino acids. CDR1 is KGHSH and CDR2 is LQKENI in the germline V gene. Deletions cut 3 bases from V and 5 bases from J, with 16 bases between.

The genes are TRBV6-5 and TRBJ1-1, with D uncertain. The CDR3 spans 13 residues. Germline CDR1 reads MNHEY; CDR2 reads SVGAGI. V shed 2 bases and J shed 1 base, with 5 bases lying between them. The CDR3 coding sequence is TGTGCCAGCAGTTACACGGGGAACACTGAAGCTTTCTTT. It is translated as CASSYTGNTEAFF.

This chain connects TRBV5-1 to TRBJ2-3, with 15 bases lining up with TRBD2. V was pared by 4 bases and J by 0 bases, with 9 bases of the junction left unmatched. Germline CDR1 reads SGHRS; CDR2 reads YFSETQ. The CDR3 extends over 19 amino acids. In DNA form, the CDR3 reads TGCGCCAGCAGCCTACTCGGACTAGCGGGAGGGCGAAGCACAGATACGCAGTATTTT. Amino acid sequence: CASSLLGLAGGRSTDTQYF.

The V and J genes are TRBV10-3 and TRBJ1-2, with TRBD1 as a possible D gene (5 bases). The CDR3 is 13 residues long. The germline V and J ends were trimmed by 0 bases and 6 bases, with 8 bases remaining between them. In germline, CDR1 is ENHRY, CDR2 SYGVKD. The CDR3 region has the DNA TGTGCCATCAGTGAGTCGGGGGAGGATGGCTACACCTTC. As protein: CAISESGEDGYTF.

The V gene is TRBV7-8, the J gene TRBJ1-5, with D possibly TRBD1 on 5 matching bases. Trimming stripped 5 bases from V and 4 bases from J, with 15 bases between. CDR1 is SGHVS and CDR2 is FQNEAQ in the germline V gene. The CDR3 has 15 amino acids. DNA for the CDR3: TGTGCCAGCAGCCCAAACCAGGGCGGAAATCAGCCCCAGCATTTT. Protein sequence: CASSPNQGGNQPQHF.

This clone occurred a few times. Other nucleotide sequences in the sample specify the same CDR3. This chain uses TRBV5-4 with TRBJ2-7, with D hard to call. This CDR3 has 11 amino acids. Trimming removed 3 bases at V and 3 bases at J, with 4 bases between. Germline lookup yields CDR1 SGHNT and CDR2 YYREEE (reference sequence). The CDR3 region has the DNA TGTGCCAGCAGCTCTTACTACGAGCAGTACTTC. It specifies CASSSYYEQYF. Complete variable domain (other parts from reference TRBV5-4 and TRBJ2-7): ETGVTQSPTHLIKTRGQQVTLRCSSQSGHNTVSWYQQALGQGPQFIFQYYREEENGRGNFPPRFSGLQFPNYSSELNVNALELDDSALYLCASSSYYEQYFGPGTRLTVT.

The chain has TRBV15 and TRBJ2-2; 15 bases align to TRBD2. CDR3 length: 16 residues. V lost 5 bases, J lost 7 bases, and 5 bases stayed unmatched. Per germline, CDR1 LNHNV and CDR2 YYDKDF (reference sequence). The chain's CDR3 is CATSVGTSGRNGELFF. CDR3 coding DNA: TGTGCCACCAGCGTCGGGACTAGCGGGAGGAACGGGGAGCTGTTTTTT.

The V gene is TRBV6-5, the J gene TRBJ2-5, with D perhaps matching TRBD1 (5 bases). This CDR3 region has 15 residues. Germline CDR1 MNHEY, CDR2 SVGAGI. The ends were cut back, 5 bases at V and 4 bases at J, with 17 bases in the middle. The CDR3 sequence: CASSATDIRRETQYF. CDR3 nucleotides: TGTGCCAGCAGTGCAACGGACATAAGACGAGAGACCCAGTACTTC.

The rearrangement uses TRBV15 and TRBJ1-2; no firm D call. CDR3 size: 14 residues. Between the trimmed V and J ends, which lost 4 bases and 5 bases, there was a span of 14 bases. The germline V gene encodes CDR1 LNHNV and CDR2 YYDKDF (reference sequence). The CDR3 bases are TGTGCCACCAGCACTCTTGCTGGGAGGTATGGCTACACCTTC. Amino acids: CATSTLAGRYGYTF. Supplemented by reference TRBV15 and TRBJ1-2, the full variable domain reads DAMVIQNPRYQVTQFGKPVTLSCSQTLNHNVMYWYQQKSSQAPKLLFHYYDKDFNNEADTPDNFQSRRPNTSFCFLDIRSPGLGDTAMYLCATSTLAGRYGYTFGSGTRLTVV.

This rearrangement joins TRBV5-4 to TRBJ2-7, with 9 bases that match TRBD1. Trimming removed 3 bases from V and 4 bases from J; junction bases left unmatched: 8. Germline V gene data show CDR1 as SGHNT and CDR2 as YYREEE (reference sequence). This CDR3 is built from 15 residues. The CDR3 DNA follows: TGTGCCAGCAGCTCGATTGACAGGGGGGATTACGAGCAGTACTTC. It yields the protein CASSSIDRGDYEQYF. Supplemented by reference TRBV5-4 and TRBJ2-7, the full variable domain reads ETGVTQSPTHLIKTRGQQVTLRCSSQSGHNTVSWYQQALGQGPQFIFQYYREEENGRGNFPPRFSGLQFPNYSSELNVNALELDDSALYLCASSSIDRGDYEQYFGPGTRLTVT.

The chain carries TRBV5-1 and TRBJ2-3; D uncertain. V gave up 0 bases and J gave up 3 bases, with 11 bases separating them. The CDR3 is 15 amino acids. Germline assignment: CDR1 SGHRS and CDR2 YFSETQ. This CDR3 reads CASSLAFPRTDTQYF. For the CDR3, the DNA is TGCGCCAGCAGCTTGGCCTTTCCTAGAACAGATACGCAGTATTTT.

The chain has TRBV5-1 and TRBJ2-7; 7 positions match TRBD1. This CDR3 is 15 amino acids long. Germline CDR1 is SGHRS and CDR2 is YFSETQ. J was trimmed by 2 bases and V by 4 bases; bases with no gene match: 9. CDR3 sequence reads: CASSPEGTEAYEQYF. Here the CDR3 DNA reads TGCGCCAGCAGCCCCGAGGGGACAGAAGCCTACGAGCAGTACTTC.